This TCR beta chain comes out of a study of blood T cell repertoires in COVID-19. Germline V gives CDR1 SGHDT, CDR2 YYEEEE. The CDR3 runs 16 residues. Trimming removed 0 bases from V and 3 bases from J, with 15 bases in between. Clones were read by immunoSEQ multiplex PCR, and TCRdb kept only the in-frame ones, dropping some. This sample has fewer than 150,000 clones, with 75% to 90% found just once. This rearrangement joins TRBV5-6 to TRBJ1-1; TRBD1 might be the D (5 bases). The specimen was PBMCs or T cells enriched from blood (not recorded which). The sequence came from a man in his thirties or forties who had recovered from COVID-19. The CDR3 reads CASSLGPGRADTEAFF. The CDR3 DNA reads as TGTGCCAGCAGCTTGGGTCCCGGCAGGGCGGACACTGAAGCTTTCTTT. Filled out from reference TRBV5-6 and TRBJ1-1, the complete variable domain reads DAGVTQSPTHLIKTRGQQVTLRCSPKSGHDTVSWYQQALGQGPQFIFQYYEEEERQRGNFPDRFSGHQFPNYSSELNVNALLLGDSALYLCASSLGPGRADTEAFFGQGTRLTVV.